This entry concerns a single TCR beta chain. Its antigen is undetermined. This sample was taken from a study of cytomegalovirus exposure and HLA in healthy donors. PCR was performed using 60 Vbeta and 13 Jbeta primers. TCRdb's copy holds only in-frame clones and misses some; the assay was immunoSEQ multiplex PCR. The sample shows 150,000 or so clones, over 75% of them seen only once. Study outcomes and limitations: CMV serostatus was the only recorded immune exposure for donors. Reports state that TCR beta sequences accurately predicted most subjects' HLA-A and HLA-B alleles. Trimming of TCR beta V- and J-genes showed a link, identified in a later analysis, to a missense DCLRE1C variant.

Germline V lookup: CDR1 SGHRS, CDR2 YFSETQ. The CDR3 has 17 residues. The junction had 13 bases not matched to a gene; V was cut back by 0 bases and J by 6 bases. The sequenced sample was PBMCs. The chain uses TRBV5-1 and TRBJ1-2, with 8 positions matching TRBD1. This clonotype originated in a woman between 35 and 50 years old in good health and CMV-seropositive. For the CDR3, the DNA is TGCGCCAGCAGCTTGGCCTCTGGGACAGGCGGGGGAAATGGCTACACCTTC. The encoded protein is CASSLASGTGGGNGYTF.